This T cell receptor beta chain was sequenced during a study of cytomegalovirus exposure and HLA in healthy donors. Use of 60 Vbeta and 13 Jbeta primers characterized the PCR. TCRdb's table, derived via immunoSEQ multiplex PCR, lists solely in-frame clones and lacks some. The table lists under 300,000 clones, 86% of them singletons. Germline V gene lookup returns CDR1 LNHDA and CDR2 SQIVND (reference sequence). V dropped 8 bases and J dropped 3; count of bases not matched to a gene: 3. CDR3 length: 13 residues. The chain combines TRBV19 with TRBJ1-1; 10 nucleotides match TRBD1. Source material: PBMCs. This sequence was found in a man aged 40-50 years in good health and CMV-seropositive. The CDR3 DNA is TGTGCCAGTCGGACAGGGGGAGACACTGAAGCTTTCTTT. This translates into CASRTGGDTEAFF.